The 3 T cell receptor beta chains below all came from one sample that was sequenced in a study of naive and memory T cell subsets. The study, taken as a whole, reports: Naive repertoires, especially CD8, held a few larger clonotypes, possibly memory cells re-expressing CD45RA.

Two oligonucleotides, mixed equimolar, formed the beta constant-region primer covering TRBC1 and TRBC2. The ligated cDNA underwent four PCR rounds using SP2 and nested alpha and beta constant-region primers. TCRdb re-derived calls from the UMI-ligation and nested PCR reads in MiXCR, one entry per CDR3 protein. The table lists approximately 140,000 distinct CDR3 sequences, approximately 21% of them singletons, with approximately 0.63% in the top ten. No antigen has been assigned to these receptors. The sample comprised naive CD8+ T cells from blood. Receptors originate from a human donor in good health.

CDR3 in DNA: TGTGCCAGCAGCTTACTATCGGGACAGGGTACGGCCCAGTACTTC. Translating gives CASSLLSGQGTAQYF. The V gene is TRBV7-9, the J gene TRBJ2-5; 9 bases are shared with TRBD1. Trimming at V came to 2 bases and at J to 9 bases, leaving 10 bases not matched to a gene. Looked up from germline, CDR1 is SEHNR and CDR2 is FQNEAQ (reference sequence). The CDR3 runs to 15 residues.

This clonotype has just a few counts. The rearrangement uses TRBV28 and TRBJ2-3; weak D call: TRBD1 (5 bases). The CDR3 length is 16 residues. The germline V and J ends were trimmed by 1 base and 5 bases, with 16 bases remaining between them. The germline gives CDR1 MDHEN, CDR2 SYDVKM. The CDR3 bases are TGTGCCAGCAGTTTATTGTCTCTAGGGGTGGGAGATACGCAGTATTTT. It specifies CASSLLSLGVGDTQYF.

This rearrangement joins TRBV7-8 to TRBJ2-5, with 9 bases lining up with TRBD2. The CDR3 contains 16 residues. V was clipped by 5 bases and J by 4 bases; unmatched bases: 11. Per the germline V gene, CDR1 is SGHVS and CDR2 is FQNEAQ. The CDR3 spells CASSLRSAGGVETQYF. CDR3 in DNA: TGTGCCAGCAGCCTACGTAGTGCGGGAGGGGTAGAGACCCAGTACTTC.